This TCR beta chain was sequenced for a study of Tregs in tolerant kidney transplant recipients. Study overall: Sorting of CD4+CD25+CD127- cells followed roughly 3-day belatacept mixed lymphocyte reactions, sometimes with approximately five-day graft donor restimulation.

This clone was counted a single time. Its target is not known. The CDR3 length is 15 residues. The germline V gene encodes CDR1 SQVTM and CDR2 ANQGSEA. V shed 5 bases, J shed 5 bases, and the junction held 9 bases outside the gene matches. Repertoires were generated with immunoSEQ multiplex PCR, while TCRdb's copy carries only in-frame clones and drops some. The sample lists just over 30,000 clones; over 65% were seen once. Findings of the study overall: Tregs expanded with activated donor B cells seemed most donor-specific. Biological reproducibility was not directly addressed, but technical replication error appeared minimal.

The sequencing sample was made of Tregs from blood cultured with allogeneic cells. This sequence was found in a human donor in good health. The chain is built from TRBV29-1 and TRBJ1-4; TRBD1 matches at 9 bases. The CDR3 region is CSVLPEGQGNEKLFF. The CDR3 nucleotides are TGCAGCGTTCTTCCCGAGGGACAGGGAAATGAAAAACTGTTTTTT.